This passage covers 26 T cell receptor beta chains from one sample sequenced in a study of T-cell memory formation after mild COVID-19 (dated by TCRdb to about 2021). The library was made by 5' RACE. TCRdb shows the sequencer as Illumina NovaSeq 6000. Using fastp trimming at Q25 and MiXCR clonotype assembly, TCRdb reanalyzed the public sequencing data and kept in-frame beta chains. Under each unique CDR3 protein, matching rows form one entry showing the most common genes and DNA. For this sample the table gives 550,000 to 650,000 distinct CDR3 sequences, of which around 16% were detected only once. About 8.1% of the sample lies in the top ten. Source material: PBMCs or a T cell subset sorted from them (not recorded which). The receptors were sampled from an adult woman who had mild COVID-19 (a few samples of this study predate the infection). The sample titles of this study are shuffled in the database, so cell type and time point are left out; the donor was told from shared clones.

For this clonotype: At one end, the junction sequence differs from germline, possibly due to a read error. The chain joins TRBV2 to TRBJ1-5, with D possibly matching TRBD1 (6 bases). This CDR3 has 14 amino acids. Germline assignment: CDR1 SNHLY and CDR2 FYNNEI. CDR3 region: CASREGGSNQPQHF. For the CDR3, the DNA is TGTGCCAGCAGAGAAGGGGGTAGCAATCAGCCCCAGCATTTT.

This chain links TRBV5-1 with TRBJ1-1; D possibly corresponds to TRBD1 (5 bases). The CDR3 loop spans 13 amino acids. V lost 4 bases, J lost 8 bases, and 15 bases lay in between. Germline loops: CDR1 SGHRS, CDR2 YFSETQ. CDR3 nucleotide sequence: TGCGCCAGCAGCGGGGTTGGAGGGGCCGAAGCTTTCTTT. This translates into CASSGVGGAEAFF.

The chain joins TRBV5-1 to TRBJ2-5; D might be TRBD1 (6 bases). The ends were cut back, 0 bases at V and 6 bases at J, with 18 bases in the middle. Germline-derived CDR1 and CDR2 are SGHRS and YFSETQ. CDR3 length: 16 residues. The CDR3 region is CASSLASQGTVKTQYF. The DNA for the CDR3 is TGCGCCAGCAGCTTGGCCTCTCAGGGGACGGTGAAGACCCAGTACTTC.

The CDR3 is CATSDSTHRAQYF. For the CDR3, the DNA is TGTGCCACCAGTGATTCGACCCACCGGGCCCAGTACTTC. The chain combines TRBV24-1 with TRBJ2-5, with unresolved D. Trimming shortened V by 2 bases and J by 9 bases, and 12 bases separated the two germline ends. There are 13 residues in the CDR3. Germline assignment: CDR1 KGHDR and CDR2 SFDVKD.

The rearrangement uses TRBV6-1 and TRBJ2-7; 9 bases match TRBD2. V shed 4 bases and J 0 bases; nucleotides not matched to a gene: 7. The germline V gene encodes CDR1 MNHNS and CDR2 SASEGT. The CDR3 has 16 residues. The CDR3 DNA follows: TGTGCCAGCAGTGCCTCTAGCGGGAAGAGCTCCTACGAGCAGTACTTC. Translating it yields CASSASSGKSSYEQYF.

V is TRBV12-3 or TRBV12-4 and J is TRBJ1-6; 7 positions agree with TRBD1. The length of the CDR3 is 15 residues. V was clipped by 6 bases and J by 6 bases; unmatched bases: 8. The CDR3 loop is CASSPRDRINSPLHF. CDR3 DNA: TGTGCCAGCAGCCCTCGGGACAGAATTAATTCACCCCTCCACTTT.

CDR3 coding DNA: TGCAGCGTTGGAGGCCGGGGATCACCCCTCCACTTT. Translating gives CSVGGRGSPLHF. V usage is TRBV29-1 and J usage is TRBJ1-6, with no clear D. V was shortened by 4 bases and J by 10 bases, with 11 bases between the two germline ends. Germline values: CDR1 SQVTM, CDR2 ANQGSEA. The CDR3 has 12 residues.

This chain uses TRBV12-3 or TRBV12-4 with TRBJ2-1, with a weak D call TRBD1 (6 bases). The CDR3 is 15 amino acids. V dropped 5 bases and J dropped 2 bases, with 13 bases sitting between them. The CDR3 nucleotides are TGTGCCAGCAGTGGAACCGACAGGCCCTACAATGAGCAGTTCTTC. As protein: CASSGTDRPYNEQFF.

This clonotype was seen repeatedly, ten times or more. The chain carries TRBV7-9 and TRBJ1-1; D remains ambiguous. With 4 bases removed from V and 1 base from J, the gap between germline ends came to 10 bases. Germline values: CDR1 SEHNR, CDR2 FQNEAQ (reference sequence). This CDR3 has 14 amino acids. The CDR3 reads CASSSPTQNTEAFF. CDR3 coding DNA: TGTGCCAGCAGCTCCCCAACACAGAACACTGAAGCTTTCTTT.

V and J are TRBV18 and TRBJ2-6; weak D call: TRBD1 (6 bases). The CDR3 is 16 amino acids. Looked up from germline, CDR1 is KGHSH and CDR2 is LQKENI. The V end was cut by 5 bases, the J end by 2 bases, with 13 bases between. The CDR3 region is CASSTIRQAGANVLTF. The CDR3 coding sequence is TGTGCCAGCTCAACTATACGACAGGCTGGGGCCAACGTCCTGACTTTC.

This clonotype appeared many times. The chain joins TRBV12-3 or TRBV12-4 to TRBJ2-7; 12 bases line up with TRBD2. This CDR3 spans 15 amino acids. Trimming cost V 5 bases and J 2 bases; bases outside gene matches: 4. CDR3 coding DNA: TGTGCCAGCAGTCCCCTAGCGGGAGGGCCCTACGAGCAGTACTTC. It specifies CASSPLAGGPYEQYF.

This clonotype was observed many times. J is TRBJ2-7 and V is TRBV9; 9 bases agree with TRBD1. Germline V gives CDR1 SGDLS, CDR2 YYNGEE. This CDR3 has 14 amino acids. V lost 6 bases, J lost 4 bases, and 8 bases stayed unmatched. In DNA, the CDR3 is TGTGCCAGCAATAGCGGACAGGGGTCATACGAGCAGTACTTC. This sequence encodes CASNSGQGSYEQYF.

This clonotype turned up a few times. This chain uses TRBV12-3 or TRBV12-4 with TRBJ1-2, with 9 bases that match TRBD1. The CDR3 totals 15 residues. The ends lost 3 bases at V and 4 bases at J; junction bases unmatched: 6. CDR3 DNA sequence: TGTGCCAGCAGTTTCGGACAGGGGATATCCTATGGCTACACCTTC. Protein: CASSFGQGISYGYTF.

The CDR3 is CSVEMGGYTF. The CDR3 DNA is TGCAGCGTTGAGATGGGTGGCTACACCTTC. The chain links TRBV29-1 to TRBJ1-2; D remains unclear. In germline, CDR1 is SQVTM, CDR2 ANQGSEA. The CDR3 has 10 residues. V shed 3 bases and J shed 7 bases, with 6 bases lying between them.

This clonotype appeared a few times. The chain uses TRBV4-1 and TRBJ1-1, with 10 bases that match TRBD1. This CDR3 has 19 residues. Per germline, CDR1 MGHRA and CDR2 YSYEKL. Trimming at V came to 0 bases and at J to 6 bases, leaving 16 bases not matched to a gene. CDR3 protein: CASSQDPPPGQGPDAEAFF. The CDR3 nucleotides read TGCGCCAGCAGCCAAGATCCACCGCCGGGACAGGGGCCAGACGCTGAAGCTTTCTTT.

The gene calls are TRBV27 and TRBJ1-5; weak D call: TRBD1 (5 bases). The CDR3 covers 14 residues. V lost 5 bases and J 6 bases, leaving 14 bases between the germline ends. Germline CDR1 and CDR2: MNHEY and SMNVEV (reference sequence). In DNA, the CDR3 is TGTGCCAGCAGTCCCCGCAGGGCCAGTCAGCCCCAGCATTTT. Its translation: CASSPRRASQPQHF.

This clonotype was counted between two and nine times. The V gene is TRBV7-9, the J gene TRBJ1-1; TRBD1 is a possible D gene (5 bases). There are 17 residues in the CDR3. Germline V gene data show CDR1 as SEHNR and CDR2 as FQNEAQ (reference sequence). Trimming removed 5 bases from V and 1 base from J, with 20 bases in between. The CDR3 sequence is CASSVGNGRGQNTEAFF. In nucleotides, the CDR3 is TGTGCCAGCAGCGTTGGGAACGGGAGGGGCCAGAACACTGAAGCTTTCTTT.

V usage is TRBV18 and J usage is TRBJ2-7; D may be TRBD1 (7 bases). Deletions cut 2 bases from V and 4 bases from J, with 15 bases between. The germline CDR1 and CDR2 sequences are KGHSH and LQKENI. The CDR3 loop spans 15 amino acids. CDR3 sequence reads: CASSPMAGGGYEQYF. DNA for the CDR3: TGTGCCAGCTCACCAATGGCAGGGGGAGGTTACGAGCAGTACTTC.

This clonotype was seen a handful of times. V is TRBV6-2 or TRBV6-3 and J is TRBJ2-7; 9 bases fit TRBD1. Germline V gives CDR1 MNHEY, CDR2 SVGEGT. Trimming removed 4 bases from V and 6 bases from J; junction bases left unmatched: 10. The CDR3 is made up of 15 amino acids. CDR3 in amino acids: CASSFTGTGPSEQYF. The CDR3 nucleotides are TGTGCCAGCAGTTTTACCGGGACAGGGCCTAGCGAGCAGTACTTC.

This clonotype was seen a handful of times. This rearrangement joins TRBV20-1 to TRBJ2-1, with a tentative D call TRBD2 (7 bases). Trimming took off 1 base at V and 6 bases at J, with 16 bases between the two ends. The germline CDR1 and CDR2 sequences are DFQATT and SNEGSKA (reference sequence). The CDR3 runs 15 residues. The CDR3 here is CSARVFGGPANEQFF. DNA for the CDR3: TGCAGTGCTAGAGTTTTCGGGGGGCCTGCCAATGAGCAGTTCTTC.

The V and J genes are TRBV18 and TRBJ2-7; D may be TRBD2 (6 bases). In germline, CDR1 is KGHSH, CDR2 LQKENI. Trimming removed 0 bases from V and 7 bases from J, with 19 bases in between. CDR3 length: 16 residues. CDR3 residues: CASSPPLRRELGEQYF. CDR3 sequence (DNA): TGTGCCAGCTCACCACCGTTGAGACGGGAGTTGGGTGAGCAGTACTTC.

J is TRBJ1-2 and V is TRBV7-2; D might be TRBD1 (5 bases). The CDR3 is 15 residues long. The V end lost 5 bases, the J end lost 2 bases, and 15 bases lay between the germline ends. Germline V gene data show CDR1 as SGHTA and CDR2 as FQGNSA. The CDR3 DNA reads as TGTGCCAGCAGCCAGAAGGAGGGGTTAAACTATGGCTACACCTTC. Protein: CASSQKEGLNYGYTF.

V is TRBV11-3 and J is TRBJ2-1, with D perhaps matching TRBD1 (6 bases). The germline V and J ends were trimmed by 5 bases and 4 bases, with 15 bases remaining between them. The germline V gene has CDR1 SGHNT and CDR2 YENEEA. The CDR3 covers 15 residues. The CDR3 is CASSPRRGLYNEQFF. As DNA, the CDR3 is TGTGCCAGCAGCCCCCGCAGGGGTCTTTACAATGAGCAGTTCTTC.

This clonotype was seen a few times. The chain is built from TRBV19 and TRBJ1-2; D gene unclear. This CDR3 has 12 amino acids. Germline values: CDR1 LNHDA, CDR2 SQIVND (reference sequence). Trimming shortened V by 3 bases and J by 4 bases, and 6 bases separated the two germline ends. CDR3 sequence (DNA): TGTGCCAGTAGTATTTCGGTCTATGGCTACACCTTC. It specifies CASSISVYGYTF.

The chain carries TRBV18 and TRBJ1-1; the match to TRBD1 covers 7 bases. In germline, CDR1 is KGHSH, CDR2 LQKENI. J was trimmed by 5 bases and V by 0 bases; bases with no gene match: 6. CDR3 length: 15 residues. This chain's CDR3 is CASSPPDRRETEAFF. The CDR3 DNA sequence: TGTGCCAGCTCACCACCGGACAGGCGGGAGACTGAAGCTTTCTTT.

This chain joins TRBV18 and TRBJ2-2; possibly TRBD1 for D (5 bases). The CDR3 consists of 13 residues. Per germline, CDR1 KGHSH and CDR2 LQKENI. The germline V and J ends were trimmed by 3 bases and 6 bases, with 8 bases remaining between them. The CDR3 DNA follows: TGTGCCAGCTCACCGCTGGGGCCCGGGGAGCTGTTTTTT. This sequence encodes CASSPLGPGELFF. The entire variable domain, with the rest obtained from reference TRBV18 and TRBJ2-2, is as follows: NAGVMQNPRHLVRRRGQEARLRCSPMKGHSHVYWYRQLPEEGLKFMVYLQKENIIDESGMPKERFSAEFPKEGPSILRIQQVVRGDSAAYFCASSPLGPGELFFGEGSRLTVL.